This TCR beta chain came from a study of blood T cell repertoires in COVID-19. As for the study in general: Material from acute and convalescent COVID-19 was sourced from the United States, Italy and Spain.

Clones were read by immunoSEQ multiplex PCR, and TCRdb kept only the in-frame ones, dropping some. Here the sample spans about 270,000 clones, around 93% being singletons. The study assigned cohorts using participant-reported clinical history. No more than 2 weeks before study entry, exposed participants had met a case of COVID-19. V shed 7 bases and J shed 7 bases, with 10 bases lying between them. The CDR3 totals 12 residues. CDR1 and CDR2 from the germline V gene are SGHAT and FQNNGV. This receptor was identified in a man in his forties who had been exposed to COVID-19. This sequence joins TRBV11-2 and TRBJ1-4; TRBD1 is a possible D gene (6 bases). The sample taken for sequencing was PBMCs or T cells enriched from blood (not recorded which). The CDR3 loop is CASTRGGEKLFF. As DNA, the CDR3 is TGTGCCAGCACCCGAGGGGGTGAAAAACTGTTTTTT.